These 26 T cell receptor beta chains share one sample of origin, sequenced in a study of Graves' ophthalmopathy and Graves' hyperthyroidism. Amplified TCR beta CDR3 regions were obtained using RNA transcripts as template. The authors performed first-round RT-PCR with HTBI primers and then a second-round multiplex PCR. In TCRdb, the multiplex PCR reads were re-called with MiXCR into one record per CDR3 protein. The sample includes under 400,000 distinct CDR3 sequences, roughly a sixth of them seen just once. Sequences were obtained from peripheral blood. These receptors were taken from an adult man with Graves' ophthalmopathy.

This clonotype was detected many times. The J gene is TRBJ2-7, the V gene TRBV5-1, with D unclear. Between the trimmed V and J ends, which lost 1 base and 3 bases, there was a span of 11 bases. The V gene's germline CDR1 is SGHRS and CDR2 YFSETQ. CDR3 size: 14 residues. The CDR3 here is CASSLSDGFYEQYF. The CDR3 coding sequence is TGCGCCAGCAGCTTGTCCGACGGCTTCTACGAGCAGTACTTC.

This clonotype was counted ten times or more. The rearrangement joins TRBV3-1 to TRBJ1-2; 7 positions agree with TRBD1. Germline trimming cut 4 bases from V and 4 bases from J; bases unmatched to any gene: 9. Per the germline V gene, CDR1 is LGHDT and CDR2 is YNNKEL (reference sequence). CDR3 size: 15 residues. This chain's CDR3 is CASSRSRQGGYGYTF. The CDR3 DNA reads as TGTGCCAGCAGCCGCAGCAGACAGGGTGGCTATGGCTACACCTTC.

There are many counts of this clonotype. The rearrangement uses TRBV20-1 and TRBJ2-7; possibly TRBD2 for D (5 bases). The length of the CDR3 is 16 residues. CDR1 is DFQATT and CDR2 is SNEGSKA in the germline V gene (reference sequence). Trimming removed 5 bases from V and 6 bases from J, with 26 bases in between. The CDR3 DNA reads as TGCAGTGCTCGAGCCGGGGTTTTTCGGCCCTACGGCGAGCAGTACTTC. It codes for CSARAGVFRPYGEQYF.

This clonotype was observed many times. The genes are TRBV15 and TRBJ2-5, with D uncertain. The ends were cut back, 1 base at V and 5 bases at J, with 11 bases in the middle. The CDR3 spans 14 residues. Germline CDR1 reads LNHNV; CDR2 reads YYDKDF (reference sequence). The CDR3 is CATSRVGGRETQYF. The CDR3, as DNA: TGTGCCACCAGCAGAGTGGGCGGTAGGGAGACCCAGTACTTC.

The CDR3, as DNA: TGTGCCAGCAGCCGGGGGTCCATAACTCTGAACACTGAAGCTTTCTTT. Amino acids: CASSRGSITLNTEAFF. This chain uses TRBV4-2 with TRBJ1-1; possible D gene TRBD1, 5 bases. The CDR3 loop spans 16 amino acids. The V end lost 4 bases, the J end lost 0 bases, and 15 bases lay between the germline ends. CDR1 LGHNA and CDR2 YNFKEQ come from the germline V gene.

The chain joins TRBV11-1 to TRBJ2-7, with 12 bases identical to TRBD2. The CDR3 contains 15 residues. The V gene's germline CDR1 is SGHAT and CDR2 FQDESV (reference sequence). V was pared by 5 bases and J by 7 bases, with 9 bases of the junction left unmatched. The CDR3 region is CASSPGLAGPREQYF. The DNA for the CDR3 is TGTGCCAGCAGCCCCGGACTAGCGGGACCACGGGAGCAGTACTTC.

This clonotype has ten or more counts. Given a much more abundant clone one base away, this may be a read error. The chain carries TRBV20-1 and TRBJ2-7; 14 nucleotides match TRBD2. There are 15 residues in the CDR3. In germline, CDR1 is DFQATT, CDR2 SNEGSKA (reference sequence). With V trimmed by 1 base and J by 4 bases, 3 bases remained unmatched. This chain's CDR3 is CSARAGTSGSYEQYF. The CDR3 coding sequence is TGCAGTGCTAGAGCCGGGACTAGCGGGAGTTACGAGCAGTACTTC.

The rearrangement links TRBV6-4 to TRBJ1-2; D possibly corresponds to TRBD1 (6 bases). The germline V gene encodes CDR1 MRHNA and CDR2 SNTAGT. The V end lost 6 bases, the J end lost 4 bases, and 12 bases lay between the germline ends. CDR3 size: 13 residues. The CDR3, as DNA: TGTGCCAGCAGGACACAGGGTTCCTATGGCTACACCTTC. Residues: CASRTQGSYGYTF.

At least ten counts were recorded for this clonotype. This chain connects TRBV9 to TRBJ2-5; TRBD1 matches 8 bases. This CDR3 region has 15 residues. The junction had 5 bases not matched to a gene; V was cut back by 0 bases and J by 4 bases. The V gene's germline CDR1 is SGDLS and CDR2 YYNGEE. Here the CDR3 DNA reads TGTGCCAGCAGCGTAGGACAGGGGAAGGGAGAGACCCAGTACTTC. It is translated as CASSVGQGKGETQYF. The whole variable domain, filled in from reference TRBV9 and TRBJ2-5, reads DSGVTQTPKHLITATGQRVTLRCSPRSGDLSVYWYQQSLDQGLQFLIQYYNGEERAKGNILERFSAQQFPDLHSELNLSSLELGDSALYFCASSVGQGKGETQYFGPGTRLLVL.

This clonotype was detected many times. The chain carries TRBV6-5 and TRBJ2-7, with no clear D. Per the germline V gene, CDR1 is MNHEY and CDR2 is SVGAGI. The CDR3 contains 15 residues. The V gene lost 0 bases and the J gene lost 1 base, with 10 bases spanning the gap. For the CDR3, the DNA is TGTGCCAGCAGTTACTCGCTGAGTGTATCCTACGAGCAGTACTTC. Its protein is CASSYSLSVSYEQYF.

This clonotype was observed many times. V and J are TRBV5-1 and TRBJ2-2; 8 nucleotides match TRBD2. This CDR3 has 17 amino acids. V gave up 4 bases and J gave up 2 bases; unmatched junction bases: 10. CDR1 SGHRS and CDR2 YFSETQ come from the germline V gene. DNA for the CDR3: TGCGCCAGCAGCCTCCTCCTGACTAGCGCAAACACCGGGGAGCTGTTTTTT. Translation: CASSLLLTSANTGELFF.

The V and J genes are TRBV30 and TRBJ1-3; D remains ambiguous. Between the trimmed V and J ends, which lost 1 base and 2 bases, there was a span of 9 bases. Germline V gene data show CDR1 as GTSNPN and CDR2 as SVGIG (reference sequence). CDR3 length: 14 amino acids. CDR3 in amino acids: CAWSGVTAGNTIYF. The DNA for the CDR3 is TGTGCCTGGAGTGGAGTCACCGCTGGAAACACCATATATTTT.

The CDR3 nucleotides are TGTGCCAGCAGCCCCCCGGACCGTAACACTGAAGCTTTCTTT. Its protein is CASSPPDRNTEAFF. The rearrangement joins TRBV7-8 to TRBJ1-1; no firm D call. Per germline, CDR1 SGHVS and CDR2 FQNEAQ. This CDR3 has 14 residues. V was clipped by 5 bases and J by 2 bases, with 12 bases between them.

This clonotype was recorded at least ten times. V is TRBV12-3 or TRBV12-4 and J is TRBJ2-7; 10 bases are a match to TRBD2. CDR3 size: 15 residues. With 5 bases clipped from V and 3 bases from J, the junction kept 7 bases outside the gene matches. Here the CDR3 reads CASSPSGRVSYEQYF. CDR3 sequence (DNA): TGTGCCAGCAGTCCCAGCGGGAGGGTTAGCTACGAGCAGTACTTC.

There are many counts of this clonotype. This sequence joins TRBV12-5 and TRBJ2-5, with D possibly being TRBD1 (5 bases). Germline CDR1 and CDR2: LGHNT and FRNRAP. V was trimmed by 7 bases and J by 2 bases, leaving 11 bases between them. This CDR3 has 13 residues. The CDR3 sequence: CASADRNQETQYF. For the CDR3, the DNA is TGTGCTAGTGCCGACAGAAATCAAGAGACCCAGTACTTC.

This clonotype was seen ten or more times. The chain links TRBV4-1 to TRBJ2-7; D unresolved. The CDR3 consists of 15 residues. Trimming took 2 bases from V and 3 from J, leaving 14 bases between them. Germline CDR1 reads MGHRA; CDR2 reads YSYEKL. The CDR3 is CASSQPRTGVYEQYF. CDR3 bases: TGCGCCAGCAGCCAACCCAGGACCGGCGTCTACGAGCAGTACTTC.

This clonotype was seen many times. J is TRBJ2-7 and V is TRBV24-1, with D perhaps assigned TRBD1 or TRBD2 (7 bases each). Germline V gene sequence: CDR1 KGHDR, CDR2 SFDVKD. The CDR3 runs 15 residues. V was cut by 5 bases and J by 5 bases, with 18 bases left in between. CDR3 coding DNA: TGTGCCACCAGTGCCTCAGGGGGGGCTGTTCACGAGCAGTACTTC. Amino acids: CATSASGGAVHEQYF.

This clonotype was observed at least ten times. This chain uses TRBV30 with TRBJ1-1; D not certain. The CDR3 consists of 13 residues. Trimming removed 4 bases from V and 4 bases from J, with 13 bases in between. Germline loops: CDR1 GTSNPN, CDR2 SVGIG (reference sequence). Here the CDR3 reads CAWILEFGTEAFF. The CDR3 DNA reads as TGTGCCTGGATACTGGAATTTGGCACTGAAGCTTTCTTT. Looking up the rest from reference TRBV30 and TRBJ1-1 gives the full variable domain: SQTIHQWPATLVQPVGSPLSLECTVEGTSNPNLYWYRQAAGRGLQLLFYSVGIGQISSEVPQNLSASRPQDRQFILSSKKLLLSDSGFYLCAWILEFGTEAFFGQGTRLTVV.

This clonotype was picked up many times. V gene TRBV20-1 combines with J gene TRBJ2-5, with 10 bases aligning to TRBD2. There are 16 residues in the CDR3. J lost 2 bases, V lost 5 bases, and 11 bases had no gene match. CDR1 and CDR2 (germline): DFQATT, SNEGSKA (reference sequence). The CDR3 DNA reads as TGCAGTGCTTCCCCAAGCCAGCGGGGGGGACAAGAGACCCAGTACTTC. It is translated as CSASPSQRGGQETQYF.

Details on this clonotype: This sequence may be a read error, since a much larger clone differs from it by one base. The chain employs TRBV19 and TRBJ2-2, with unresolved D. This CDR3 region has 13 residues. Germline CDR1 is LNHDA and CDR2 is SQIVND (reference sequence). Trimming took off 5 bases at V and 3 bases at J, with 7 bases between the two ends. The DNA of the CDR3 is TGTGCCAGTAGTCGGCGGTACACCGGGGAGCTGTTTTTT. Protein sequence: CASSRRYTGELFF.

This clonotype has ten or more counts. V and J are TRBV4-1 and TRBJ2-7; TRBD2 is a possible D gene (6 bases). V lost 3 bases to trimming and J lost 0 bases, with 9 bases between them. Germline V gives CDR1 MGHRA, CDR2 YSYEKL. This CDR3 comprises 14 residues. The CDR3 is CASSQPGLSYEQYF. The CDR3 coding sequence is TGCGCCAGCAGCCAGCCGGGACTCTCCTACGAGCAGTACTTC.

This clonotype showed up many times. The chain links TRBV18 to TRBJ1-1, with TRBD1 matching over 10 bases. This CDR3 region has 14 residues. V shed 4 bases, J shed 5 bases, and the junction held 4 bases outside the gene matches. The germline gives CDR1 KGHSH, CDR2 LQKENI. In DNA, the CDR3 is TGTGCCAGCTCACTGGGGACAGGGGTGACTGAAGCTTTCTTT. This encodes CASSLGTGVTEAFF.

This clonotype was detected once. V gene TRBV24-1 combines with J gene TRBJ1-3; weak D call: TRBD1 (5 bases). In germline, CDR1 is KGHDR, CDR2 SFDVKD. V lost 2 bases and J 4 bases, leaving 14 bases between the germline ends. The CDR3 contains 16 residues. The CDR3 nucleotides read TGTGCCACCAGTGATTCCGGGGCCCTGGGCGGAAACACCATATATTTT. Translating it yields CATSDSGALGGNTIYF.

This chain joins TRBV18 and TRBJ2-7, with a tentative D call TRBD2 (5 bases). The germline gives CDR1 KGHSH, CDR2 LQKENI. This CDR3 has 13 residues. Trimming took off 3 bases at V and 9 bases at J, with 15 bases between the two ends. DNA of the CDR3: TGTGCCAGCTCACCGACATCGGGGAGCGGGCAGTACTTC. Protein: CASSPTSGSGQYF.

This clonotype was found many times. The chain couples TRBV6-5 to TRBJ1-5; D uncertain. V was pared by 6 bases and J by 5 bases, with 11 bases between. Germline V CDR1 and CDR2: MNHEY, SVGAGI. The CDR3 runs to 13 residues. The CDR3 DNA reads TGTGCCAGCAGCACCATGGACGATCAGCCCCAGCATTTT. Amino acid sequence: CASSTMDDQPQHF.

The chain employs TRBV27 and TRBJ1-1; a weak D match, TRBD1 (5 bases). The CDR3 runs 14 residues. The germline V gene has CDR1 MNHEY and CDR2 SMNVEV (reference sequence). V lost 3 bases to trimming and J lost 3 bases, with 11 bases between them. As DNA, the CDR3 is TGTGCCAGCAGTTTCGCCAGGGAATACACTGAAGCTTTCTTT. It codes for CASSFAREYTEAFF.